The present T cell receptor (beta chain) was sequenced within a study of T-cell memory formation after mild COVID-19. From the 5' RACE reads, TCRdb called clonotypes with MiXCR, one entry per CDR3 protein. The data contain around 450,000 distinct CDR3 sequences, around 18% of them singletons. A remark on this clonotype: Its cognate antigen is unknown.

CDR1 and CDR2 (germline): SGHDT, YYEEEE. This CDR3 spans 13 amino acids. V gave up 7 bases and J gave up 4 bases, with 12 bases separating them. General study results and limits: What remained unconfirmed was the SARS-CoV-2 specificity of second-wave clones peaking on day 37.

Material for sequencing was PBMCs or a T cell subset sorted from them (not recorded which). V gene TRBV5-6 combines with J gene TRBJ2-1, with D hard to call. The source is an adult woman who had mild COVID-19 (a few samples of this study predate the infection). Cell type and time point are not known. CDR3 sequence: CASSAAQYNEQFF. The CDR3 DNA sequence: TGTGCCAGCTCAGCTGCCCAATACAATGAGCAGTTCTTC.